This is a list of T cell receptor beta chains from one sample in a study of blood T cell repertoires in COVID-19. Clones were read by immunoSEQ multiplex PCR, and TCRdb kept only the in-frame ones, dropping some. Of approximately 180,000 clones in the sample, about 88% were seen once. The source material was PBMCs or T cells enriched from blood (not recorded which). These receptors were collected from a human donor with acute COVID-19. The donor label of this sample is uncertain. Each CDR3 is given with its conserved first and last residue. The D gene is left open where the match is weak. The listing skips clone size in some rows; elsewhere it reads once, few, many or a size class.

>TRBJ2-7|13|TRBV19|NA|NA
TGTGCCACCTCCAGGGAAGTACCCGCCGAGCAGTACTTC
CATSREVPAEQYF
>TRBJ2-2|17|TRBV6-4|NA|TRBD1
TGTGCCAGCAGTGCGGCTCCGGGACAGATGAACACCGGGGAGCTGTTTTTT
CASSAAPGQMNTGELFF
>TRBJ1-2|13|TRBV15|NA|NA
TGTGCCACCAGCAGAGACAGGGTGGATGGCTACACCTTC
CATSRDRVDGYTF
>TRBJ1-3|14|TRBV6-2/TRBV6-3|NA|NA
TGTGCCAGCAGTTCGGGAGATTCTGGAAACACCATATATTTT
CASSSGDSGNTIYF
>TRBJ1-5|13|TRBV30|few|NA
TGTGCCTGGACCCGGGACACTCATCAGCCCCAGCATTTT
CAWTRDTHQPQHF
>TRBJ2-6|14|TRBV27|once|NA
TGTGCCAGCAGTTTTAGCTCTGGGGCCAACGTCCTGACTTTC
CASSFSSGANVLTF
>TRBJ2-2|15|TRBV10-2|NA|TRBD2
TGCGCCAGCAGTCCGCTAGCGGGGGGGTTTTCTGAGCTGTTTTTT
CASSPLAGGFSELFF
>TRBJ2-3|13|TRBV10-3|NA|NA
TGTGCCAGCTCCCGAGGTGGATCAGATACGCAGTATTTT
CASSRGGSDTQYF
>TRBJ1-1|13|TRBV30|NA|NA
TGTGCCTGGAGTTCGACAGGGAACACTGAAGCTTTCTTT
CAWSSTGNTEAFF
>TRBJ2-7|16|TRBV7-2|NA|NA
TGTGCCAGCAGCCAAGGAGCAGGGGTCACATCCTACGAGCAGTACTTC
CASSQGAGVTSYEQYF
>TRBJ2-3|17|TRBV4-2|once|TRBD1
TGTGCCAGCAGCCAAGGCCCGGCAGGGGGACCCACAGATACGCAGTATTTT
CASSQGPAGGPTDTQYF
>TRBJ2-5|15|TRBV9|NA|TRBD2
TGTGCCAGCAGCAGAGGGGACGGGGGGGCGGAGACCCAGTACTTC
CASSRGDGGAETQYF
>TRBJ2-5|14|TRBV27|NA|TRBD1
TGTGCCAGCAGTCCCCGGACAGGGAAAGAGACCCAGTACTTC
CASSPRTGKETQYF
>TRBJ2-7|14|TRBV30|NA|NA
TGTGCCTGGAGTGTAGGTTTGCGAGGATACGAGCAGTACTTC
CAWSVGLRGYEQYF
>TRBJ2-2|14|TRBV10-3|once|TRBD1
TGTGCCATCAGGGGGACAGGGGCTACCGGGGAGCTGTTTTTT
CAIRGTGATGELFF
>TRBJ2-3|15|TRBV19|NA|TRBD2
TGTGCCAGTAGTACATCGGGCGGGGGTTCAGATACGCAGTATTTT
CASSTSGGGSDTQYF
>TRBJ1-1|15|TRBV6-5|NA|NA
TGTGCCAGCAGCCTATCGGGCGGGGCGAACACTGAAGCTTTCTTT
CASSLSGGANTEAFF
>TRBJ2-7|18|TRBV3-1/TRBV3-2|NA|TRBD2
TGTGCCAGCAGCCAAGATCAAGGCATAACGGGGGGATTCTACGAGCAGTACTTC
CASSQDQGITGGFYEQYF
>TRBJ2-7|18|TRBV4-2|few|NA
TGTGCCAGCAGCCAAGATGGAACAGGGGGGGGAATTCTTTACGAGCAGTACTTC
CASSQDGTGGGILYEQYF
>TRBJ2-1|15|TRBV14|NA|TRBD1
TGTGCCAGCAGCCAAGGGACAGGGGAAAGGAATGAGCAGTTCTTC
CASSQGTGERNEQFF
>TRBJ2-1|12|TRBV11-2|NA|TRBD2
TGTGCCAGCAGCCGAGCGGGGGGAGAGCAGTTCTTC
CASSRAGGEQFF
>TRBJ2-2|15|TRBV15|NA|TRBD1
TGTGCCACCAGTGGGGACAGGGGAGACACCGGGGAGCTGTTTTTT
CATSGDRGDTGELFF
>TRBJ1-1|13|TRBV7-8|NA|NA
TGTGCCAGCAGCTTCAGCCCTAGGACTGAAGCTTTCTTT
CASSFSPRTEAFF
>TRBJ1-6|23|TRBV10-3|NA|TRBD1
TGTGCCATCAGTGAGACCCAGGGGGAGTTCGGGTTGAGCATGAGGCCCTATAATTCACCCCTCCACTTT
CAISETQGEFGLSMRPYNSPLHF
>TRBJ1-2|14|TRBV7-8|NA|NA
TGTGCCAGCAGCTTAGGGGTAGGGGGATATGGCTACACCTTC
CASSLGVGGYGYTF
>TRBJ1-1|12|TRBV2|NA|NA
TGTGCCAGCGGGGCAAGTGGACAGAGCGCTTTCTTT
CASGASGQSAFF